The T cell receptor (beta chain) described here comes from a study of shared clonotypes between healthy human individuals. This CDR3 contains 15 residues. V lost 4 bases, J lost 7 bases, and 8 bases stayed unmatched. Looked up from germline, CDR1 is SGHRS and CDR2 is YFSETQ. All of the donors resided in Nashville, Tennessee, and each was a Caucasian adult. The protocol was immunoSEQ multiplex PCR, while the TCRdb copy is restricted to in-frame clones and leaves out a portion. The sample contains over a million clones, around 78% of which appear only once. The sequencing sample was made of memory CD4+ T cells from PBMCs. Noted subset: CD45RA-negative fraction. This TCR came from a man aged 18-30 years in good health. Some clones in this sample may be carry-over from other donors' samples. The V call is TRBV5-1, the J call TRBJ2-2, with 9 nucleotides matching TRBD1. This CDR3 is CASSTQDRGGGELFF. The CDR3 DNA reads TGCGCCAGCAGCACCCAGGACAGGGGCGGCGGGGAGCTGTTTTTT.